This TCR beta chain was sequenced for a study of blood T cell repertoires in COVID-19. Study-level information: Material from acute and convalescent COVID-19 was sourced from the United States, Italy and Spain.

This clone appeared a single time. Authors' analysis steps: Counts of nucleated cells, estimated from reference gene primer amplification, were obtained. Clones were sequenced by immunoSEQ multiplex PCR, and TCRdb holds only the in-frame ones, with some missing. Clone size and V and J calls were adopted from that table, with D and trimming inferred from the DNA. The sample has about 230,000 clones; roughly 88% are singletons. The sequencing input was peripheral blood. This sequence originates from a man in his forties with acute or convalescent COVID-19.

Here the CDR3 reads CASSDRGNQPQHF. The CDR3 coding sequence is TGTGCCAGCAGCGACAGGGGCAATCAGCCCCAGCATTTT. The chain recombines TRBV9 with TRBJ1-5, with a possible D match to TRBD1 (6 bases). Trimming left V 3 bases short and J 2 bases short, with 6 bases between. The CDR3 has 13 amino acids. Germline V gene sequence: CDR1 SGDLS, CDR2 YYNGEE. Based on the CDR3 plus reference TRBV9 and TRBJ1-5, the full variable domain is DSGVTQTPKHLITATGQRVTLRCSPRSGDLSVYWYQQSLDQGLQFLIQYYNGEERAKGNILERFSAQQFPDLHSELNLSSLELGDSALYFCASSDRGNQPQHFGDGTRLSIL.